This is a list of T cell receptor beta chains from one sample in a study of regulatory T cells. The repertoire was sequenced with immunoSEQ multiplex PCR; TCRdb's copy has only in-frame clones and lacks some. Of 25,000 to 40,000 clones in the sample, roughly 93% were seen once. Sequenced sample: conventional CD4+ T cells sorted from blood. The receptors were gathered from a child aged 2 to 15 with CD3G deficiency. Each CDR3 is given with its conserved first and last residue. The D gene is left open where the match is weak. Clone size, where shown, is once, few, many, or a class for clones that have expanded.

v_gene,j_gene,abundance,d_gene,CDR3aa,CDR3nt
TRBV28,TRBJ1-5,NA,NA,CASSWGGNQPQHF,TGTGCCAGCAGTTGGGGGGGCAATCAGCCCCAGCATTTT
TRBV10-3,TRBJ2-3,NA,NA,CAIRAQDTQYF,TGTGCCATCCGCGCACAAGATACGCAGTATTTT
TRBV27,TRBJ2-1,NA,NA,CASSLRGGTGYYNEQFF,TGTGCCAGCAGTTTAAGGGGGGGGACGGGATACTACAATGAGCAGTTCTTC
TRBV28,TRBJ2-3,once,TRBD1,CASSLLLTGGDTQYF,TGTGCCAGCAGTTTACTCTTGACAGGGGGGGATACGCAGTATTTT
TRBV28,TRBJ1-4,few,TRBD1,CASSQDRVNQKLFF,TGTGCCAGCAGCCAGGACAGGGTGAACCAGAAACTGTTTTTT
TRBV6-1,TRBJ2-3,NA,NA,CASRRVDTQYF,TGTGCCAGCAGAAGAGTTGATACGCAGTATTTT
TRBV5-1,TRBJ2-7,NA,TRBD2,CASSLTSGSSYEQYF,TGCGCCAGCAGCTTGACTAGCGGGAGCAGCTACGAGCAGTACTTC
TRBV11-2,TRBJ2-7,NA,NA,CASSRHQSYEQYF,TGTGCCAGCAGTCGTCACCAGTCCTACGAGCAGTACTTC
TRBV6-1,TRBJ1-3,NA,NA,CASSEWKRGDTIYF,TGTGCCAGCAGTGAATGGAAAAGAGGGGACACCATATATTTT
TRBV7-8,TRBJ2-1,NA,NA,CASSLGRVSPQFF,TGTGCCAGCAGCTTAGGTAGGGTGTCCCCGCAGTTCTTC
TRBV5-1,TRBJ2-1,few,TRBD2,CASSLGMGLAGSNEQFF,TGCGCCAGCAGCTTGGGGATGGGACTAGCGGGAAGCAATGAGCAGTTCTTC
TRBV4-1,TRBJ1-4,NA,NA,CASSQLVRVDEKLFF,TGCGCCAGCAGCCAATTGGTCCGCGTTGATGAAAAACTGTTTTTT
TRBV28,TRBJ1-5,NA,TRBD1,CASSLHRGGQPQHF,TGTGCCAGCAGTTTACACAGGGGGGGACAGCCCCAGCATTTT
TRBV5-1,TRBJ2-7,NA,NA,CASSITGNSYEQYF,TGCGCCAGCAGTATTACAGGGAATAGCTACGAGCAGTACTTC
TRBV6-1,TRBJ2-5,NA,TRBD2,CASSGGLAGHGETQYF,TGTGCCAGCAGTGGAGGACTAGCGGGACACGGGGAGACCCAGTACTTC
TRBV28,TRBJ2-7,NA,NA,CASSFRGSSYEQYF,TGTGCCAGCAGTTTTAGGGGGAGCTCCTACGAGCAGTACTTC